The clone carrying this T cell receptor beta chain was counted ten times or more. Antigen unknown. Using a constant-region primer together with ProtoScript II reverse transcriptase, TCR beta cDNA was made from about 500 ng of total RNA. Amplification in three nested multiplex PCR rounds with slightly modified ARM-PCR gave rise to TCR beta libraries. In the first two PCR rounds, TRBV1-TRBV30 forward primers were paired with a C-beta reverse primer, and each round lasted about 9 cycles. TCRdb passed the multiplex PCR reads through MiXCR, listing each CDR3 protein once. The profile shows 110,000 or so distinct CDR3 sequences, roughly 80% of them singletons. Unsorted bulk tissue, roughly 19-34 mg of it, served as the source for co-extraction of RNA and DNA. Every patient had chronic HBV infection and was treatment-naive. CDR3 length: 14 residues. V lost 6 bases, J lost 7 bases, and 15 bases lay in between. Germline assignment: CDR1 SGHTA and CDR2 FQGNSA.

This sample is drawn from a study of tumor-infiltrating lymphocytes in primary liver carcinoma. Study findings and constraints: Top clones occupying all five tumor regions numbered only about 7-25%. Tumors carried a top-250-clone fraction significantly exceeding that of blood (p = 0.039).

Sequenced material: liver tumor tissue from sampling region 3. The subset is: tumor region T3, left-lateral pole. V is TRBV7-2 and J is TRBJ1-4, with D uncertain. The source of this sequence is a middle-aged man with primary liver carcinoma and hepatitis B virus infection. The CDR3 DNA sequence: TGTGCCAGCAGTTTGGGAAATCCCGGTGAAAAACTGTTTTTT. Protein: CASSLGNPGEKLFF.